A selection of T cell receptor beta chains follows, all from one sample in a study of early stage breast cancer tumors. The repertoire was sequenced with immunoSEQ multiplex PCR; TCRdb's copy has only in-frame clones and lacks some. The sample shows 50,000 to 75,000 clones, around 80% of them seen only once. Sequenced input: blood. These TCRs come from a person under 45 with breast cancer. The CDR3 runs from the conserved cysteine through the conserved F or W. The D gene is left open where the match is weak.

J: TRBJ2-5; V: TRBV25-1; D: TRBD1; CDR3: CASRDRDRETQYF
J: TRBJ1-2; V: TRBV6-4; D: .; CDR3: CASSVGALGYGYTF
J: TRBJ2-1; V: TRBV5-4; D: TRBD2; CDR3: CASSLKGTSPSDEQFF
J: TRBJ2-2; V: TRBV14; D: .; CDR3: CASSQDLTGVATGELFF
J: TRBJ1-5; V: TRBV30; D: .; CDR3: CAWSTENSNQPQHF
J: TRBJ2-3; V: TRBV7-3; D: .; CDR3: CASSLRGGTLSTDTQYF
J: TRBJ2-7; V: TRBV5-4; D: .; CDR3: CASSFSSTHEQYF
J: TRBJ2-1; V: TRBV27; D: TRBD2; CDR3: CASSWTSNEQFF
J: TRBJ2-3; V: TRBV6-5; D: .; CDR3: CASSYSGTAVSDTQYF
J: TRBJ1-1; V: TRBV5-4; D: .; CDR3: CASSLDQGRVTEAFF
J: TRBJ2-4; V: TRBV5-1; D: .; CDR3: CASRLSAEGQGIQYF
J: TRBJ1-1; V: TRBV13; D: .; CDR3: CASISDGTEAFF
J: TRBJ2-7; V: TRBV7-9; D: TRBD1; CDR3: CASSLLTQGAGEQYF
J: TRBJ2-1; V: TRBV4-1; D: .; CDR3: CASSQDLGGNYNEQFF
J: TRBJ1-4; V: TRBV5-1; D: TRBD1; CDR3: CASSFGQGGWEKLFF
J: TRBJ2-5; V: TRBV6-4; D: .; CDR3: CASSPKGGSAQGTQYF
J: TRBJ2-2; V: TRBV30; D: .; CDR3: CAWRLDYTGELFF
J: TRBJ2-7; V: TRBV30; D: .; CDR3: CAWSLPPGVYEQYF
J: TRBJ2-1; V: TRBV5-1; D: .; CDR3: CASSLQPKGPYNEQFF
J: TRBJ1-1; V: TRBV19; D: TRBD1; CDR3: CASSRGTVNTEAFF
J: TRBJ2-7; V: TRBV28; D: .; CDR3: CASSAPGGSYEQYF
J: TRBJ1-1; V: TRBV21-1; D: .; CDR3: CASSKGSEAFF
J: TRBJ2-1; V: TRBV5-1; D: TRBD2; CDR3: CASSPGGLAGWNEQFF
J: TRBJ1-5; V: TRBV7-8; D: .; CDR3: CASSGTGFQPQHF